This TCR beta chain was identified during a study of T cell responses to AZD1222 COVID-19 vaccine. The J segment lost 5 bases and the V segment lost 5 bases, leaving 5 bases of the junction unmatched. The CDR3 contains 14 residues. Germline V gene data show CDR1 as SGHAT and CDR2 as FQNNGV. Produced via immunoSEQ multiplex PCR; TCRdb's table is partial and in-frame only. The sample lists some 190,000 clones, 88% occurring once. The sequencing here drew on peripheral blood, taken on day 0 of AZD1222 vaccination. The J gene is TRBJ2-3, the V gene TRBV11-2, with TRBD1 matching over 9 bases. The source of this sequence is an adult in good health. CDR3 nucleotide sequence: TGTGCCAGCAGCCGGGACAGGGTTGTAGATACGCAGTATTTT. It translates to CASSRDRVVDTQYF.